This entry lists 3 T cell receptor beta chains sequenced from one sample in a study of shared clonotypes between healthy human individuals. The table came from immunoSEQ multiplex PCR; TCRdb's copy has only in-frame clones and leaves some out. This table holds 400,000 to 600,000 clones, about 79% found once. Sequencing was performed on PBMCs. Receptor source: a woman aged 40-49 years in good health. Some clones in this sample may be carry-over from other donors' samples.

This sequence joins TRBV30 and TRBJ1-1, with 10 bases lining up with TRBD1. With 4 bases clipped from V and 0 bases from J, the junction kept 5 bases outside the gene matches. From germline, CDR1 is GTSNPN and CDR2 SVGIG (reference sequence). The CDR3 totals 15 residues. The CDR3 DNA is TGTGCCTGGATGGACAGGGGGACGATGAACACTGAAGCTTTCTTT. It yields the protein CAWMDRGTMNTEAFF.

The rearrangement joins TRBV6-5 to TRBJ2-5; 14 bases match TRBD2. Looked up from germline, CDR1 is MNHEY and CDR2 is SVGAGI. V lost 6 bases and J lost 4; bases outside the gene matches: 4. This CDR3 is built from 15 residues. As DNA, the CDR3 is TGTGCCAGCAGACGGACTAGCGGGAGGAGAGAGACCCAGTACTTC. It encodes CASRRTSGRRETQYF.

J is TRBJ2-5 and V is TRBV28, with 8 bases lining up with TRBD1. CDR1 and CDR2 (germline): MDHEN, SYDVKM. V gave up 4 bases and J gave up 4 bases; unmatched junction bases: 8. This CDR3 is 15 amino acids long. CDR3 coding DNA: TGTGCCAGCAGTTCCCTAGGACAGGGTCGAGAGACCCAGTACTTC. Its protein product is CASSSLGQGRETQYF.